Below are 28 T cell receptor beta chains sequenced from a single sample in a study of T cells in Graves' hyperthyroidism and ophthalmopathy. What was amplified from RNA transcripts were TCR beta CDR3 regions. Carried out on the TCR CDR3, a first-round RT-PCR used the HTBI primer set. TCRdb redid the calling of the multiplex PCR reads with MiXCR, one entry per CDR3 protein. The sample shows some 550,000 distinct CDR3 sequences, 20% of them seen only once. Sequences were obtained from blood. All receptors come from a man between 18 and 35 years old with Graves' hyperthyroidism.

The table lists this clonotype with a few counts. The V gene is TRBV4-1, the J gene TRBJ2-7, with D unclear. Germline-derived CDR1 and CDR2 are MGHRA and YSYEKL. V was shortened by 0 bases and J by 6 bases, with 6 bases between the two germline ends. The CDR3 covers 12 residues. The CDR3: CASSQDGVEQYF. The CDR3 DNA sequence: TGCGCCAGCAGCCAAGATGGTGTCGAGCAGTACTTC.

The V call is TRBV12-3 or TRBV12-4, the J call TRBJ1-1, with a weak D call TRBD1 (6 bases). V was trimmed by 10 bases and J by 1 base, leaving 25 bases between them. The CDR3 contains 17 residues. CDR3 sequence (DNA): TGTGCCACCTGTACCCCCCGGGACATGGTTCCGAACACTGAAGCTTTCTTT. Translated, it gives CATCTPRDMVPNTEAFF.

The chain combines TRBV20-1 with TRBJ2-5, with 8 positions matching TRBD1. V shed 5 bases, J shed 2 bases, and the junction held 7 bases outside the gene matches. This CDR3 has 14 residues. Germline CDR1 is DFQATT and CDR2 is SNEGSKA (reference sequence). CDR3 bases: TGCAGTGCTTCGACAGGGGCGGTACAAGAGACCCAGTACTTC. Amino acid sequence: CSASTGAVQETQYF.

This clonotype was seen at least ten times. The V call is TRBV11-2, the J call TRBJ1-1; D is uncertain. Trimming pared 2 bases from V and 9 bases from J, leaving 7 bases between. The CDR3 has 11 residues. Germline assignment: CDR1 SGHAT and CDR2 FQNNGV. The CDR3, as DNA: TGTGCCAGCAGCTTAATGGGGAAAGCTTTCTTT. Protein sequence: CASSLMGKAFF.

This clonotype was picked up many times. The chain combines TRBV30 with TRBJ1-1; D is unresolved. CDR3 length: 12 amino acids. Trimming took off 0 bases at V and 5 bases at J, with 7 bases between the two ends. The V gene's germline CDR1 is GTSNPN and CDR2 SVGIG (reference sequence). CDR3 coding DNA: TGTGCCTGGAGTGTTAGCCTGACTGAAGCTTTCTTT. This sequence encodes CAWSVSLTEAFF.

This clonotype was observed at least ten times. This chain uses TRBV2 with TRBJ1-1; D is undetermined. V was clipped by 6 bases and J by 5 bases, with 22 bases between them. Germline CDR1 SNHLY, CDR2 FYNNEI. The CDR3 has 16 amino acids. CDR3 region: CASRASRAELGTEAFF. For the CDR3, the DNA is TGTGCCAGCAGGGCCAGCCGGGCAGAGTTGGGGACTGAAGCTTTCTTT.

This clonotype has at least ten counts. The V gene is TRBV6-2 or TRBV6-3, the J gene TRBJ1-1; 8 nucleotides agree with TRBD1. The length of the CDR3 is 12 residues. Germline CDR1 is MNHEY and CDR2 is SVGEGT. CDR3 loop: CGSQGAFTEAFF. Written as DNA, the CDR3 is TGTGGGTCTCAGGGGGCTTTCACTGAAGCTTTCTTT.

This clonotype has a handful of counts. The V gene is TRBV28, the J gene TRBJ1-3; tentative D call: TRBD1 (6 bases). V dropped 6 bases and J dropped 14 bases, with 14 bases sitting between them. This CDR3 contains 11 residues. CDR1 MDHEN and CDR2 SYDVKM come from the germline V gene. The CDR3 sequence is CASRSQGKLYF. CDR3 DNA sequence: TGTGCCAGCAGATCCCAGGGGAAGCTATATTTT.

V usage is TRBV25-1 and J usage is TRBJ2-7, with D possibly being TRBD1 (6 bases). The CDR3 is 13 amino acids. Per germline, CDR1 MGHDK and CDR2 SYGVNS. The ends were cut back, 7 bases at V and 3 bases at J, with 13 bases in the middle. CDR3 DNA sequence: TGTGCCAGCACACAACAGGGCTTCTACGAGCAGTACTTC. Amino acid sequence: CASTQQGFYEQYF.

The J gene is TRBJ1-2, the V gene TRBV27; D is perhaps TRBD1 (5 bases). The CDR3 length is 13 residues. CDR1 and CDR2 from the germline V gene are MNHEY and SMNVEV (reference sequence). Trimming removed 5 bases at V and 10 bases at J, with 17 bases between. The CDR3 sequence is CASSLRDRAVYTF. CDR3 DNA sequence: TGTGCCAGCAGTCTAAGGGACCGGGCCGTCTACACCTTC.

The chain uses TRBV28 and TRBJ2-7, with 9 bases fitting TRBD1. Germline-derived CDR1 and CDR2 are MDHEN and SYDVKM. V lost 6 bases and J lost 10; bases outside the gene matches: 10. The CDR3 runs to 13 residues. CDR3: CASSETGGADQYF. The CDR3 coding sequence is TGTGCCAGCAGCGAAACAGGGGGCGCCGACCAGTACTTC.

This clonotype was seen more than once but under ten times. CDR3 DNA sequence: TGCAGTGCTTACCGGGACGGCTACGAGCAGTACTTC. It translates to CSAYRDGYEQYF. The chain employs TRBV20-1 and TRBJ2-7, with D perhaps given as TRBD1 or TRBD2 (5 bases each). There are 12 residues in the CDR3. Germline V gives CDR1 DFQATT, CDR2 SNEGSKA (reference sequence). The V and J ends lost 5 bases and 3 bases respectively, with 11 bases between them.

The V and J genes are TRBV7-9 and TRBJ2-5, with 7 bases identical to TRBD1. CDR3 length: 14 residues. Unmatched junction bases numbered 6, after V lost 4 bases and J lost 4 bases. Looked up from germline, CDR1 is SEHNR and CDR2 is FQNEAQ (reference sequence). The chain's CDR3 is CASSSGTEVETQYF. The CDR3, as DNA: TGTGCCAGCAGCTCCGGGACAGAAGTAGAGACCCAGTACTTC. The complete variable domain, with remaining parts taken from reference TRBV7-9 and TRBJ2-5, reads DTGVSQNPRHKITKRGQNVTFRCDPISEHNRLYWYRQTLGQGPEFLTYFQNEAQLEKSRLLSDRFSAERPKGSFSTLEIQRTEQGDSAMYLCASSSGTEVETQYFGPGTRLLVL.

As to this clonotype: A much larger clone lies a single base off, so this may be a read error. The chain combines TRBV15 with TRBJ1-6, with D possibly TRBD1 on 6 matching bases. Germline V gene sequence: CDR1 LNHNV, CDR2 YYDKDF (reference sequence). The CDR3 covers 16 residues. The CDR3 here is CATSMAKQGGGSPIHF. DNA for the CDR3: TGTGCCACCAGCATGGCGAAACAGGGTGGTGGTTCACCCATCCACTTT.

This clonotype was counted many times. The rearrangement uses TRBV12-3 or TRBV12-4 and TRBJ1-5; 9 bases are shared with TRBD1. V was clipped by 5 bases and J by 6 bases; unmatched bases: 11. The CDR3 is 16 amino acids. The CDR3 sequence is CASSPSDRGNPQPQHF. In DNA form, the CDR3 reads TGTGCCAGCAGTCCGTCGGACAGGGGAAATCCTCAGCCCCAGCATTTT.

The chain has TRBV27 and TRBJ2-6, with D uncertain. Trimming left V 1 base short and J 0 bases short, with 4 bases between. CDR1 is MNHEY and CDR2 is SMNVEV in the germline V gene (reference sequence). This CDR3 spans 15 amino acids. The CDR3 DNA is TGTGCCAGCAGTTTATATCCCTCTGGGGCCAACGTCCTGACTTTC. Translation: CASSLYPSGANVLTF.

In its sample, this clonotype was seen many times. This chain links TRBV27 with TRBJ2-7; D possibly corresponds to TRBD2 (5 bases). The CDR3 is 13 amino acids. Germline CDR1 MNHEY, CDR2 SMNVEV (reference sequence). Trimming removed 4 bases at V and 7 bases at J, with 14 bases between. This CDR3 reads CASSSTRTGEQYF. CDR3 bases: TGTGCCAGCAGTTCGACACGCACGGGGGAGCAGTACTTC.

This clonotype has ten or more counts. This chain joins TRBV6-2 or TRBV6-3 and TRBJ2-5, with 8 bases identical to TRBD1. Germline CDR1 reads MNHEY; CDR2 reads SVGEGT. Germline trimming cut 2 bases from V and 4 bases from J; bases unmatched to any gene: 6. CDR3 length: 15 amino acids. CDR3 residues: CASSYGQGARETQYF. DNA for the CDR3: TGTGCCAGCAGTTACGGCCAGGGGGCGCGAGAGACCCAGTACTTC.

This clonotype was picked up many times. V gene TRBV2 combines with J gene TRBJ2-7; TRBD1 is a possible D gene (5 bases). The CDR3 is made up of 13 amino acids. Trimming shortened V by 6 bases and J by 4 bases, and 13 bases separated the two germline ends. The germline gives CDR1 SNHLY, CDR2 FYNNEI. This CDR3 reads CASRWTFLYEQYF. CDR3 nucleotides: TGTGCCAGCAGATGGACATTCTTGTACGAGCAGTACTTC.

This clonotype has a count of ten or more. V is TRBV9 and J is TRBJ2-2; D unresolved. This CDR3 has 12 residues. V lost 0 bases and J lost 6, with 3 bases in between. CDR1 is SGDLS and CDR2 is YYNGEE in the germline V gene. CDR3 sequence (DNA): TGTGCCAGCAGCGTAGGATCCGGGGAGCTGTTTTTT. It is translated as CASSVGSGELFF.

In this sample, this clonotype turned up a few times. A much larger clone differs by one base, so this may be a read error. The V gene is TRBV28, the J gene TRBJ1-2, with 7 bases identical to TRBD1. The CDR3 spans 15 residues. The germline gives CDR1 MDHEN, CDR2 SYDVKM. Written as DNA, the CDR3 is TGTGTCAGCAGTTCGGTACCAGGGGGAGGGTATGGCTACACCTTC. This translates into CVSSSVPGGGYGYTF.

This clonotype was seen at least ten times. The chain links TRBV19 to TRBJ1-2; 9 nucleotides agree with TRBD1. The CDR3 length is 13 residues. With 6 bases clipped from V and 6 bases from J, the junction kept 5 bases outside the gene matches. Per germline, CDR1 LNHDA and CDR2 SQIVND (reference sequence). As DNA, the CDR3 is TGTGCCAGTAGGGGACAGGGCCTCAATGGCTACACCTTC. Protein: CASRGQGLNGYTF.

This clonotype was picked up many times. The chain has TRBV6-2 or TRBV6-3 and TRBJ1-2; 11 positions match TRBD1. The germline CDR1 and CDR2 sequences are MNHEY and SVGEGT. V was clipped by 2 bases and J by 3 bases; unmatched bases: 8. The CDR3 covers 17 residues. The CDR3 DNA follows: TGTGCCAGCAGTTACGACCGGACAGGGGGCTACGACTATGGCTACACCTTC. Its protein is CASSYDRTGGYDYGYTF.

This clonotype was counted ten times or more. The rearrangement joins TRBV12-3 or TRBV12-4 to TRBJ2-5; the D gene is possibly TRBD1 (6 bases). The CDR3 is 16 residues long. The V and J ends lost 4 bases and 2 bases respectively, with 17 bases between them. The DNA of the CDR3 is TGTGCCAGCAGTTCCCGGACAGCTACTCCTCAAGAGACCCAGTACTTC. As protein: CASSSRTATPQETQYF.

The rearrangement links TRBV4-1 to TRBJ1-5, with D perhaps matching TRBD1 (5 bases). Trimming left V 1 base short and J 9 bases short, with 16 bases between. CDR1 and CDR2 (germline): MGHRA, YSYEKL. The CDR3 runs 15 residues. CDR3 coding DNA: TGCGCCAGCAGCCAAGGAGGGACGGTCATCTTGCCCCAGCATTTT. It encodes CASSQGGTVILPQHF.

In its sample, this clonotype was seen many times. The genes are TRBV7-2 and TRBJ1-5; D might be TRBD1 (5 bases). The germline V gene has CDR1 SGHTA and CDR2 FQGNSA. Trimming took 5 bases from V and 3 from J, leaving 14 bases between them. This CDR3 is built from 15 residues. The CDR3 spells CASSPRGRNNQPQHF. CDR3 in DNA: TGTGCCAGCAGCCCTAGGGGACGGAACAATCAGCCCCAGCATTTT.

J is TRBJ1-1 and V is TRBV6-1; a weak D match, TRBD1 (5 bases). Germline V gene lookup returns CDR1 MNHNS and CDR2 SASEGT. V was pared by 3 bases and J by 0 bases, with 14 bases between. This CDR3 is built from 16 residues. CDR3 sequence: CASSEWGISMNTEAFF. The CDR3 DNA follows: TGTGCCAGCAGTGAGTGGGGCATATCCATGAACACTGAAGCTTTCTTT.

The V call is TRBV3-1, the J call TRBJ2-5, with D possibly TRBD2 on 6 matching bases. V was shortened by 3 bases and J by 4 bases, with 21 bases between the two germline ends. CDR1 and CDR2 from the germline V gene are LGHDT and YNNKEL (reference sequence). This CDR3 spans 17 amino acids. In DNA, the CDR3 is TGTGCCAGCAGCCAGATGTTGAGAGGGAGGATTTTAGAGACCCAGTACTTC. As protein: CASSQMLRGRILETQYF.